This TCR beta chain came from a study of CD8+CD57+ T cells in acquired aplastic anemia. About the study: The DNA of sorted CD4+ and CD8+ cells averaged around 3 ug. Healthy donor sequencing depth: some 10 million CD4+, roughly 11 million CD8+ reads.

Only a few counts were recorded for this clonotype. Its cognate antigen is unknown. Study-level findings and limits: Controls did not differ significantly from patients in CD8+ Simpson's diversity. Patients and controls were found to share 25 to 35 CD8+ CDR3 sequences.

Genomic DNA, the template, was used for profiling of the TCR beta VDJ and CDR3. TCRdb itself ran the reads through MiXCR, one entry per CDR3 protein. The profile shows more than 100,000 distinct CDR3 sequences, 40% to 45% of them singletons. V lost 8 bases and J lost 2; bases outside the gene matches: 11. The CDR3 is 15 residues long. The germline V gene has CDR1 GTSNPN and CDR2 SVGIG (reference sequence). Source material: sorted CD4+, CD8+, or CD8+CD57+ T cells (not recorded which) from PBMCs. The source of this sequence is a human donor in good health, serving as a control. The genes are TRBV30 and TRBJ2-3; 9 nucleotides agree with TRBD2. DNA for the CDR3: TGTGCCCAATCTCGCGGGGGGGGATCCACAGATACGCAGTATTTT. Its translation is CAQSRGGGSTDTQYF.